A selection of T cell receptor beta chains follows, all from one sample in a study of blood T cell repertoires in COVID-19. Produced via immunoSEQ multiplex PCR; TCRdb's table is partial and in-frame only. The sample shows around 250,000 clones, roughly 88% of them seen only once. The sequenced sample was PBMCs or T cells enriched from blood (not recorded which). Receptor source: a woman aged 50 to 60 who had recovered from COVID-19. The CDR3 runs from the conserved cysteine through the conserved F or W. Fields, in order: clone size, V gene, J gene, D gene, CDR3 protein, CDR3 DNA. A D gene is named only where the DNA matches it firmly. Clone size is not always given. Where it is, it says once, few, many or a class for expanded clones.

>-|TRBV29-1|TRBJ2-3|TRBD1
CSVARDRGETDTQYF
TGCAGCGTGGCCAGGGACAGGGGTGAGACAGATACGCAGTATTTT
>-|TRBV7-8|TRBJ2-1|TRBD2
CASRLAGAYNEQFF
TGTGCCAGCAGACTAGCGGGAGCTTACAATGAGCAGTTCTTC
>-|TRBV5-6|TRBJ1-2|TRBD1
CASSLVSVGTAYGYTF
TGTGCCAGCAGCTTGGTATCGGTAGGGACAGCCTATGGCTACACCTTC
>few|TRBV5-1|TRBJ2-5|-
CASSLAGKETQYF
TGCGCCAGCAGCTTGGCAGGGAAAGAGACCCAGTACTTC
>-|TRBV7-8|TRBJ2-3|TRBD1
CASSLARGPSRGPKDTQYF
TGTGCCAGCAGCTTAGCCCGTGGGCCTAGCAGGGGGCCCAAGGATACGCAGTATTTT
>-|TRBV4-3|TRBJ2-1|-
CASSQVFRNNEQFF
TGCGCCAGCAGCCAAGTGTTCAGAAACAATGAGCAGTTCTTC
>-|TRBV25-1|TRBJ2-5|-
CASRKGHEGTQYF
TGTGCCAGCCGAAAGGGACATGAGGGGACCCAGTACTTC
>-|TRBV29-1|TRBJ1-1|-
CSAIEGSTEAFF
TGCAGCGCCATCGAGGGCAGCACTGAAGCTTTCTTT
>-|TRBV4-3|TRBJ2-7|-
CASSQESGAPYEQYF
TGCGCCAGCAGCCAAGAGTCGGGAGCCCCATACGAGCAGTACTTC
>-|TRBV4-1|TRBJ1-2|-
CASSQGAVGALLDGYTF
TGCGCCAGCAGCCAAGGGGCGGTGGGGGCCCTGCTGGATGGCTACACCTTC
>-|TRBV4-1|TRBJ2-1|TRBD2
CASRSMGGGSSYNEQFF
TGCGCCAGCCGCTCTATGGGCGGGGGTAGCTCCTACAATGAGCAGTTCTTC
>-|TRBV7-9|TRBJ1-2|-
CASSLRGGYGYTF
TGTGCCAGCAGCTTACGGGGGGGCTATGGCTACACCTTC
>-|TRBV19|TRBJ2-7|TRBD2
CASSSILAGAGGEQYF
TGTGCCAGTAGTAGCATACTAGCGGGAGCAGGGGGCGAGCAGTACTTC
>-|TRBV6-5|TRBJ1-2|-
CASSYEGLYGYTF
TGTGCCAGCAGTTATGAGGGCCTCTATGGCTACACCTTC
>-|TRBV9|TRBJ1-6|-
CASSSGGRGHSPLHF
TGTGCCAGCAGCTCGGGGGGCAGGGGTCACTCACCCCTCCACTTT
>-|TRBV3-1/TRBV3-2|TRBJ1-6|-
CASRPTGPNSPLHF
TGTGCCAGCAGGCCTACAGGGCCCAATTCACCCCTCCACTTT
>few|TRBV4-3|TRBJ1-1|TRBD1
CASSQRDRGTEAFF
TGCGCCAGCAGCCAGAGGGACAGGGGCACTGAAGCTTTCTTT
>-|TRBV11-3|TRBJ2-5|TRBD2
CASSYHSGRDETQYF
TGTGCCAGCAGCTACCATAGCGGGAGGGATGAGACCCAGTACTTC
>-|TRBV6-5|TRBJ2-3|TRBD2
CASVGTSGTWSTQYF
TGTGCCAGCGTGGGGACTAGCGGTACCTGGAGTACGCAGTATTTT
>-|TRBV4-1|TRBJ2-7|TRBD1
CASSQDTTGGFYEQYF
TGCGCCAGCAGCCAAGATACGACAGGGGGCTTCTACGAGCAGTACTTC
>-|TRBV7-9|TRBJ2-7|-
CASSSQGYEQYF
TGTGCCAGCAGCTCCCAGGGTTACGAGCAGTACTTC
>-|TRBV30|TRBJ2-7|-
CAWIIRGNPYEQYF
TGTGCCTGGATCATAAGGGGGAACCCCTACGAGCAGTACTTC
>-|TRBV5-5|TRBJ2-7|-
CASSQAPSYEQYF
TGTGCCAGCAGCCAGGCCCCCTCCTACGAGCAGTACTTC
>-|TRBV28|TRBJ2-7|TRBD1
CASSLLRLRQGADEQYF
TGTGCCAGCAGTCTCCTCAGACTGCGGCAGGGGGCGGACGAGCAGTACTTC
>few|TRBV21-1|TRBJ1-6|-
CASRGGTSWSNSPLHF
TGTGCCAGCAGGGGAGGCACGTCTTGGTCCAATTCACCCCTCCACTTT
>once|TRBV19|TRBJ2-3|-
CASSIDPGQSTDTQYF
TGTGCCAGTAGTATAGATCCGGGTCAAAGCACAGATACGCAGTATTTT
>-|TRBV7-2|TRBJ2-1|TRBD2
CASSHGTSVVDEQFF
TGTGCCAGCAGCCATGGTACTAGCGTTGTAGATGAGCAGTTCTTC
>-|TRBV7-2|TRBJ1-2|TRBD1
CASSPQGAGGYTF
TGTGCCAGCAGTCCCCAGGGGGCGGGAGGCTACACCTTC
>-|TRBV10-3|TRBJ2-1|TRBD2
CAIGSGNYNEQFF
TGTGCCATCGGTAGCGGGAACTACAATGAGCAGTTCTTC
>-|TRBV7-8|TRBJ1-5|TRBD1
CASSLGTGVRGNQPQHF
TGTGCCAGCAGCTTAGGGACAGGGGTAAGAGGCAATCAGCCCCAGCATTTT